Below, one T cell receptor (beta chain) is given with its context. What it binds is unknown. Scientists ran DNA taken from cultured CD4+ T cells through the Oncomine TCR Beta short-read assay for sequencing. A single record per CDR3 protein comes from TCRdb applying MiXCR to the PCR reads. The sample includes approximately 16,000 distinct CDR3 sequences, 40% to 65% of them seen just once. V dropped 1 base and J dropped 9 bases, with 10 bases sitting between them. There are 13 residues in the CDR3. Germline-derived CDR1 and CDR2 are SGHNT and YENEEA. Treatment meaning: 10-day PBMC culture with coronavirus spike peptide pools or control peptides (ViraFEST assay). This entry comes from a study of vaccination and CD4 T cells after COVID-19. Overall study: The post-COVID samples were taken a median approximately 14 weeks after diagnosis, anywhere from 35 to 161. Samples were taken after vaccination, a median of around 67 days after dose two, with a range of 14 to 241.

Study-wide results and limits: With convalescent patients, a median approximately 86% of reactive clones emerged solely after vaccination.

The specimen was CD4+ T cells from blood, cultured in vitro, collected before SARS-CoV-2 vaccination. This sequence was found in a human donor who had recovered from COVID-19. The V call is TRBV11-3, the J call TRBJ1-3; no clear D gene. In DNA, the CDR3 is TGTGCCAGCAGCTTAGGGTTCCGGGGCACCATATATTTT. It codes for CASSLGFRGTIYF.